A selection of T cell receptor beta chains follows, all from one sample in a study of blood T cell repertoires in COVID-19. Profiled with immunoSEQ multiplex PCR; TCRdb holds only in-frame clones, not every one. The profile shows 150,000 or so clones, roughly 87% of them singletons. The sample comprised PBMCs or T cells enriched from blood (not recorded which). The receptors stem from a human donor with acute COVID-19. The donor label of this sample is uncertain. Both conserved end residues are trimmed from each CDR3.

cdr3_aa: ASSLARDNGQY
j_call: TRBJ2-7
v_call: TRBV12-3/TRBV12-4

cdr3_aa: ASSFGGAYEQY
j_call: TRBJ2-7
v_call: TRBV7-3

cdr3_aa: ASALQAPYEQY
j_call: TRBJ2-7
v_call: TRBV27

cdr3_aa: ASSGGGRDGYT
j_call: TRBJ1-2
v_call: TRBV6-6

cdr3_aa: ASSLGGSDTQY
j_call: TRBJ2-3
v_call: TRBV7-2

cdr3_aa: ASSSPLLYNEQF
j_call: TRBJ2-1
v_call: TRBV5-4

cdr3_aa: ASSRAGGETNYGYT
j_call: TRBJ1-2
v_call: TRBV9

cdr3_aa: ASSWTGSEAF
j_call: TRBJ1-1
v_call: TRBV5-1

cdr3_aa: ASSQGGQGARKTQY
j_call: TRBJ2-5
v_call: TRBV3-1/TRBV3-2

cdr3_aa: ASSLAAGTGGRGYT
j_call: TRBJ1-2
v_call: TRBV7-8

cdr3_aa: ASSLNSGTGNTIY
j_call: TRBJ1-3
v_call: TRBV7-2

cdr3_aa: SARAGRAF
j_call: TRBJ1-1
v_call: TRBV20-1

cdr3_aa: ASSATGAHSTDTQY
j_call: TRBJ2-3
v_call: TRBV6-4

cdr3_aa: ASSLGGGTYEQY
j_call: TRBJ2-7
v_call: TRBV27

cdr3_aa: ASSEWASQETQY
j_call: TRBJ2-5
v_call: TRBV2

cdr3_aa: SVAERGNSPLH
j_call: TRBJ1-6
v_call: TRBV29-1

cdr3_aa: ASSPLNGELF
j_call: TRBJ2-2
v_call: TRBV7-9

cdr3_aa: AWSLTGGEKLF
j_call: TRBJ1-4
v_call: TRBV30

cdr3_aa: ASSYSKGPPYEQY
j_call: TRBJ2-7
v_call: TRBV6-5

cdr3_aa: ASSVRTGLYEQY
j_call: TRBJ2-7
v_call: TRBV2

cdr3_aa: ASQASLRGPNYGYT
j_call: TRBJ1-2
v_call: TRBV5-4

cdr3_aa: ASSPSGNTGELF
j_call: TRBJ2-2
v_call: TRBV18

cdr3_aa: ASSALSGGTSYEQY
j_call: TRBJ2-7
v_call: TRBV6-2/TRBV6-3

cdr3_aa: ATSAGIGRETQY
j_call: TRBJ2-5
v_call: TRBV24-1

cdr3_aa: ASSLASNEQF
j_call: TRBJ2-1
v_call: TRBV7-9

cdr3_aa: ASSLDPQGGQPQH
j_call: TRBJ1-5
v_call: TRBV5-1

cdr3_aa: ASILGGTEAF
j_call: TRBJ1-1
v_call: TRBV28

cdr3_aa: ASSLSPGQETQY
j_call: TRBJ2-5
v_call: TRBV11-3

cdr3_aa: ASSFPRTGGTEAF
j_call: TRBJ1-1
v_call: TRBV5-6

cdr3_aa: ASSSSGGAFQNIQY
j_call: TRBJ2-4
v_call: TRBV3-1/TRBV3-2

cdr3_aa: ASSQDAAGGNQETQY
j_call: TRBJ2-5
v_call: TRBV4-3